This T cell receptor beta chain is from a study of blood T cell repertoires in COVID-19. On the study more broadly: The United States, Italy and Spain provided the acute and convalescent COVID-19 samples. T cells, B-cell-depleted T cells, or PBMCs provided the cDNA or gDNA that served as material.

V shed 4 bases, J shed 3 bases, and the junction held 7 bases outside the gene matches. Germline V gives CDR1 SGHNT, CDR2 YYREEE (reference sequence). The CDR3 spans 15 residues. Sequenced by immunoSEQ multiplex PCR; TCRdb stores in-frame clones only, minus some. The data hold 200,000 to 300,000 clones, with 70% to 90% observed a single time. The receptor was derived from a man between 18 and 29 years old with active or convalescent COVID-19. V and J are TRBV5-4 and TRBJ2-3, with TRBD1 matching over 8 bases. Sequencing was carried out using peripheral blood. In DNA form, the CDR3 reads TGTGCCAGCAGCCCCGGACAGGGACGGACAGATACGCAGTATTTT. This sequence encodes CASSPGQGRTDTQYF.